This is a list of T cell receptor beta chains from one sample in a study of cytomegalovirus exposure and HLA in healthy donors. Here immunoSEQ multiplex PCR was the method, and the copy in TCRdb shows in-frame clones only, minus some. The repertoire holds roughly 180,000 clones, with around 80% as singletons. Sequences were obtained from PBMCs. These receptor sequences come from a man aged 18 to 30 in good health and CMV-seronegative. Each CDR3 is given with its conserved first and last residue. The D gene is left open where the match is weak. The size entry is marked missing in some rows and otherwise reads once, few, many or a size class.

>TRBD2|.|TRBV6-6|TRBJ2-7
TGTGCCAGCAGCCCTCTTGGACTAGCGGGGAGCTACGAGCAGTACTTC
CASSPLGLAGSYEQYF
>.|once|TRBV9|TRBJ2-7
TGTGCCAGCAGCGTAGGAAGGGGGGAGCAGTACTTC
CASSVGRGEQYF
>TRBD2|.|TRBV7-2|TRBJ2-5
TGTGCCAGCAGCCCCGGACTAGCCCAAGAGACCCAGTACTTC
CASSPGLAQETQYF
>.|once|TRBV6-1|TRBJ2-5
TGTGCCAGCAGTGAATCGGGGAGGGGGGAGACCCAGTACTTC
CASSESGRGETQYF
>TRBD1|few|TRBV27|TRBJ1-5
TGTGCCAGCAGTTTAGACTCAGGGGGCTTTCAGCCCCAGCATTTT
CASSLDSGGFQPQHF
>.|once|TRBV7-8|TRBJ2-4
TGTGCCAGCAGCTCGGGGGGACGGGACACTCAAAAAAAGACTCAGTACTTC
CASSSGGRDTQKKTQYF
>.|.|TRBV30|TRBJ1-4
TGTGCCTGGAGTCCAATCGGGAGTAGTAAACTGTTTTTT
CAWSPIGSSKLFF
>.|few|TRBV5-1|TRBJ1-5
TGCGCCAGCAGCTTGTACACGAATCAGCCCCAGCATTTT
CASSLYTNQPQHF
>TRBD2|.|TRBV7-2|TRBJ2-7
TGTGCCAGCAGCTTAGAAGCGGGGGTTGGTTACGAGCAGTACTTC
CASSLEAGVGYEQYF
>.|.|TRBV20-1|TRBJ1-1
TGCAGTGGGTGGAGGGTTACTGAAGCTTTCTTT
CSGWRVTEAFF
>.|.|TRBV27|TRBJ2-3
TGTGCCAGCAGTCAACGGAGAAGAGATACGCAGTATTTT
CASSQRRRDTQYF
>.|.|TRBV5-4|TRBJ2-5
TGTGCCAGCAGCTTGGTCGGGGACTTCCAAGAGACCCAGTACTTC
CASSLVGDFQETQYF
>.|few|TRBV7-7|TRBJ2-1
TGTGCTAGCAGCTTAGCGTCCAGCGAGCCCTACAATGAGCAGTTCTTC
CASSLASSEPYNEQFF
>TRBD1|.|TRBV11-2|TRBJ2-7
TGTGCCAGCAGCTTCGGGACAGGGCTCCTCGAGCAGTACTTC
CASSFGTGLLEQYF
>TRBD1|.|TRBV30|TRBJ2-7
TGTGCCTGGAGTCGTTTACCGGGACAGAGCTCCTACGAGCAGTACTTC
CAWSRLPGQSSYEQYF
>.|.|TRBV9|TRBJ1-6
TGTGCCAGCAGCGTAGAAACAGGTAGCTCCTATAATTCACCCCTCCACTTT
CASSVETGSSYNSPLHF